This TCR beta chain was sequenced in a study of cytomegalovirus exposure and HLA in healthy donors. Study-level information: Approximately 85 million unique TCRs from HLA-typed donors were held in an early data release. Falling in the Caucasian-associated ancestry cluster were less than 85% of 350 to 400 genotyped donors.

The study ran its PCR with 60 Vbeta and 13 Jbeta primers. The data were produced by immunoSEQ multiplex PCR, yet TCRdb's version contains in-frame clones alone and is incomplete. This table holds 140,000 to 150,000 clones, around 75% found once. V gave up 5 bases and J gave up 0 bases; unmatched junction bases: 10. Per germline, CDR1 MNHEY and CDR2 SMNVEV (reference sequence). The CDR3 extends over 16 amino acids. Input material: PBMCs. This TCR derives from a man aged 30 to 39 in good health and CMV-seronegative. V is TRBV27 and J is TRBJ2-7; TRBD2 agrees at 7 bases. As DNA, the CDR3 is TGTGCCAGCAGTCCTTCTTTCGGGAGGAGCTCCTACGAGCAGTACTTC. Translation gives CASSPSFGRSSYEQYF.